This T cell receptor (beta chain) was documented in a study of T cell repertoires in cytomegalovirus infection. Study-level background: Indications came from public TCR beta signatures; they pointed to CMV infection and to a matching HLA type. Study results and caveats: Carriage of CMV together with the relevant HLA was identifiable through cumulative public TCR beta family frequency. Ex vivo, HLA-C-restricted CMV-specific TCR beta clonotypes prevailed over the rest of the response.

With regard to this clonotype: Its antigen remains unknown.

Each CDR3 protein gets one entry after TCRdb re-called the reads with MiXCR. The repertoire holds around 530,000 distinct CDR3 sequences, with 26% as singletons. The sequence derives from a human donor in good health (CMV status not recorded). Some clones in this sample may be carry-over from other donors' samples. Specimen: PBMCs.

DNA of the CDR3: TGTGCCAGCGGGGGAAGAGGGTTCGTTGGAAACACCATATATTTT. Translating gives CASGGRGFVGNTIYF. This chain connects TRBV6-1 to TRBJ1-3; D possibly corresponds to TRBD1 (5 bases). V was cut by 8 bases and J by 3 bases, with 17 bases left in between. The CDR3 has 15 residues. Germline V gives CDR1 MNHNS, CDR2 SASEGT.